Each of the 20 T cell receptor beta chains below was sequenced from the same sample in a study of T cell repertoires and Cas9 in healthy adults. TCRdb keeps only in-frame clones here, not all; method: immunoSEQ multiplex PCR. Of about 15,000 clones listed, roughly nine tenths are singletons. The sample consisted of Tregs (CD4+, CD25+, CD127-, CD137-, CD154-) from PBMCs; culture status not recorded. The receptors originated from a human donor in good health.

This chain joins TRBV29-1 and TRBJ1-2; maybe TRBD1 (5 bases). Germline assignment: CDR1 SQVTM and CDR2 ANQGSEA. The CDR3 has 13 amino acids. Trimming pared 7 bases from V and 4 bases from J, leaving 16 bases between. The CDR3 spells CSDWTTTTYGYTF. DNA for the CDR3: TGCAGCGACTGGACAACGACCACCTATGGCTACACCTTC. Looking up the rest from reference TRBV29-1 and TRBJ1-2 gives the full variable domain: SAVISQKPSRDICQRGTSLTIQCQVDSQVTMMFWYRQQPGQSLTLIATANQGSEATYESGFVIDKFPISRPNLTFSTLTVSNMSPEDSSIYLCSDWTTTTYGYTFGSGTRLTVV.

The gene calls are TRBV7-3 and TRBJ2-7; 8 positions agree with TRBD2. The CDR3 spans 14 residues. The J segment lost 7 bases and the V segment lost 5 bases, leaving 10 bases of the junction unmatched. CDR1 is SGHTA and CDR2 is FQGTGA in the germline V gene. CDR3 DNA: TGTGCCAGCAGCCCATTCGGGGGGGCGGAGGAGCAGTACTTC. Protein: CASSPFGGAEEQYF.

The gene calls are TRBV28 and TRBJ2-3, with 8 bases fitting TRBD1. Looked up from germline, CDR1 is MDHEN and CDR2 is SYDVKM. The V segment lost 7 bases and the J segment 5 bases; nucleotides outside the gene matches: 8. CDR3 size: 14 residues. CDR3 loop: CASTLTGVGDTQYF. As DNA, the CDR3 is TGTGCCAGCACCCTGACAGGGGTTGGAGATACGCAGTATTTT.

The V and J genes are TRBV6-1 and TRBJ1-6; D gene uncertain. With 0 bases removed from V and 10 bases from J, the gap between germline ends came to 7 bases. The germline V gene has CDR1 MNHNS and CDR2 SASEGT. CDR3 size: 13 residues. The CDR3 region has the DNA TGTGCCAGCAGTGAAGCAGAGAGGTCACCCCTCCACTTT. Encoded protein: CASSEAERSPLHF.

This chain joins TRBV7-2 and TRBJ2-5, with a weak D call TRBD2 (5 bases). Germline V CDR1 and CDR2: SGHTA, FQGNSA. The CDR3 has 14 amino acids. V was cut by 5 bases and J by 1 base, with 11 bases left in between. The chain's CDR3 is CASSRVDFQETQYF. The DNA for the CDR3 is TGTGCCAGCAGCCGCGTGGACTTCCAAGAGACCCAGTACTTC.

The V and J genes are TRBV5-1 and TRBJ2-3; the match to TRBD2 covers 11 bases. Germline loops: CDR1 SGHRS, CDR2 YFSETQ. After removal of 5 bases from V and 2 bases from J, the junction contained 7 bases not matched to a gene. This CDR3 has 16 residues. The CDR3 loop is CASRAGTSGSTDTQYF. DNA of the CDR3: TGCGCCAGCAGGGCTGGGACTAGCGGATCCACAGATACGCAGTATTTT.

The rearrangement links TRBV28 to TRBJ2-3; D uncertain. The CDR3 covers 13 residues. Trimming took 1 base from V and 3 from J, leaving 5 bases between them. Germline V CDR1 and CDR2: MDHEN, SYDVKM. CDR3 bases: TGTGCCAGCAGTTTATACCCGACAGATACGCAGTATTTT. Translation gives CASSLYPTDTQYF.

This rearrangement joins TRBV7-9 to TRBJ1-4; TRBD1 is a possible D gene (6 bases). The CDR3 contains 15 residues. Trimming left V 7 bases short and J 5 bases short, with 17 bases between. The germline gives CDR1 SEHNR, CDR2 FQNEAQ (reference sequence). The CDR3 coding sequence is TGTGCCAGCACCCCCCGGGACACAAAAAATGAAAAACTGTTTTTT. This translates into CASTPRDTKNEKLFF.

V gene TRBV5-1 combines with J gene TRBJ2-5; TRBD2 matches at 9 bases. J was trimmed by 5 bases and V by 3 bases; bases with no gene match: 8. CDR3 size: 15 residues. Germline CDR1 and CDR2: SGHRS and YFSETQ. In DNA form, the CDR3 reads TGCGCCAGCAGCTGGGATAGCGGGGGAGGGGAGACCCAGTACTTC. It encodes CASSWDSGGGETQYF.

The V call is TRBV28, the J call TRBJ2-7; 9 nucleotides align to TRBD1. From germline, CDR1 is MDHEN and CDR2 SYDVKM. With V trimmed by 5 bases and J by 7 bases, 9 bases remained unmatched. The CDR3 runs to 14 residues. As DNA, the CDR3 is TGTGCCAGCAGTCCTCTAGCCGGGACAGGGGAGCAGTACGTC. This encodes CASSPLAGTGEQYV.

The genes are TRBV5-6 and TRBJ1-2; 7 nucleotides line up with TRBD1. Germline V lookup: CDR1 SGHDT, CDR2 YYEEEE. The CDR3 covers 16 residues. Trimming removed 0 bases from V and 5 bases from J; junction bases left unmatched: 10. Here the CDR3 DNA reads TGTGCCAGCAGCTTGGCTCGCCAGAGGGGGCTATATGGCTACACCTTC. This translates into CASSLARQRGLYGYTF.

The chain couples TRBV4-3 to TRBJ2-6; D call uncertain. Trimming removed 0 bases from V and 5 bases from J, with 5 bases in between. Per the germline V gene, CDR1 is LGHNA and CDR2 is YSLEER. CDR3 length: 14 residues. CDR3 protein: CASSQEARANVLTF. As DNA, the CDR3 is TGCGCCAGCAGCCAAGAAGCGAGGGCCAACGTCCTGACTTTC.

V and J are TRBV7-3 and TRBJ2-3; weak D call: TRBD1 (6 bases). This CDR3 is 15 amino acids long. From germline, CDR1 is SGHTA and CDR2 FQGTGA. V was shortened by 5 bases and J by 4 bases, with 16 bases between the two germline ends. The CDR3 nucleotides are TGTGCCAGCAGCCCGGACAGATACCTTTCAGATACGCAGTATTTT. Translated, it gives CASSPDRYLSDTQYF. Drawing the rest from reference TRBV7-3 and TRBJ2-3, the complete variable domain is GAGVSQTPSNKVTEKGKYVELRCDPISGHTALYWYRQSLGQGPEFLIYFQGTGAADDSGLPNDRFFAVRPEGSVSTLKIQRTERGDSAVYLCASSPDRYLSDTQYFGPGTRLTVL.

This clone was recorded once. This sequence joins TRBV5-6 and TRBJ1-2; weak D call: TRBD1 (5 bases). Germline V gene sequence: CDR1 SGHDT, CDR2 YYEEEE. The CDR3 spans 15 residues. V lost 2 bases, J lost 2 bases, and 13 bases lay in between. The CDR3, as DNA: TGTGCCAGCAGCTTCCAGGGTCGGCCCAACTATGGCTACACCTTC. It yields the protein CASSFQGRPNYGYTF.

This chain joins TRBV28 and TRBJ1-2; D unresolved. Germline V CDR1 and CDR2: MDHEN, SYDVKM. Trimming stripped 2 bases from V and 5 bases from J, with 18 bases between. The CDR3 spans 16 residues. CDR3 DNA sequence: TGTGCCAGCAGTTTAGGTCTGGCCGGGAAGTGGTATGGCTACACCTTC. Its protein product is CASSLGLAGKWYGYTF.

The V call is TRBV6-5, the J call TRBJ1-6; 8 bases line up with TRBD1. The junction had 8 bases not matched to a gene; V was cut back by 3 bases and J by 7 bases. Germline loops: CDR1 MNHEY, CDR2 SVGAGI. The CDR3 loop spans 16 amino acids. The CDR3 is CASSYFTRQGNSPLHF. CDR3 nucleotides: TGTGCCAGCAGTTATTTTACTAGACAGGGGAATTCACCCCTCCACTTT.

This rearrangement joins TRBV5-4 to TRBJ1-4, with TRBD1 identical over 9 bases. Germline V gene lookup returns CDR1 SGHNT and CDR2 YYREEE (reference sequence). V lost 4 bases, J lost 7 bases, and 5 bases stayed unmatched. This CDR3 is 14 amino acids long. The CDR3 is CASSRKTGGEKLFF. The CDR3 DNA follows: TGTGCCAGCAGCAGGAAGACAGGGGGTGAAAAACTGTTTTTT. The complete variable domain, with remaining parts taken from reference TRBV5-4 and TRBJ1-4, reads ETGVTQSPTHLIKTRGQQVTLRCSSQSGHNTVSWYQQALGQGPQFIFQYYREEENGRGNFPPRFSGLQFPNYSSELNVNALELDDSALYLCASSRKTGGEKLFFGSGTQLSVL.

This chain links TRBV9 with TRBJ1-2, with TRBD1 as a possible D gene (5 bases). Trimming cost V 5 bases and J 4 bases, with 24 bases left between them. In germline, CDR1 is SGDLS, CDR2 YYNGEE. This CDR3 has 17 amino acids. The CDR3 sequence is CASSAYITGYGSYGYTF. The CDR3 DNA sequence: TGTGCCAGCAGTGCATATATTACAGGTTATGGTAGCTATGGCTACACCTTC.

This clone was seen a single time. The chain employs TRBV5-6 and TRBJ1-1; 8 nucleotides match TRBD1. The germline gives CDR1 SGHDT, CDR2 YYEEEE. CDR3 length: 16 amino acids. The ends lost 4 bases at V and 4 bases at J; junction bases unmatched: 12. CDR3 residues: CASSRTGSVRSTEAFF. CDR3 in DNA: TGTGCCAGCAGCCGGACAGGGAGTGTGCGGAGCACTGAAGCTTTCTTT.

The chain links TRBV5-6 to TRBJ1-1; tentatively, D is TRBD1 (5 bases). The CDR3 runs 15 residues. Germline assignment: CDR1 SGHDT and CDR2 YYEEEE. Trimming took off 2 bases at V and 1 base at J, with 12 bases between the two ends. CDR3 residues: CASSFVLGGNTEAFF. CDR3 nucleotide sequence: TGTGCCAGCAGCTTCGTGTTGGGGGGGAACACTGAAGCTTTCTTT.